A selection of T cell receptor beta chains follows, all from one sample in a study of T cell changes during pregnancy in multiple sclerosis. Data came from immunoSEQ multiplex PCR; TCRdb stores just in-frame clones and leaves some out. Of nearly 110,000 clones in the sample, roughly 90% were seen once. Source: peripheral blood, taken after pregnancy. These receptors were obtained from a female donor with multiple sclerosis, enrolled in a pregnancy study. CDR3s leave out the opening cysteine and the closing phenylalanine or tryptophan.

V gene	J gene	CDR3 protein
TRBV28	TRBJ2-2	ASSLPRGLLPTGELF
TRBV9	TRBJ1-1	ASSVSGQAIMSSRAEAF
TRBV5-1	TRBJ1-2	ASSLRGGPHGYT
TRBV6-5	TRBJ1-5	ASSIRGGPNQPQH
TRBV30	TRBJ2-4	ATAGTGMRDIQY
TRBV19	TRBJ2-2	ASSSPVGGNTGELF
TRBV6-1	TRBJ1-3	ASSERTGEQNTIY
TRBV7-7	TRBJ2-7	ASSPNFDRSSYEQY
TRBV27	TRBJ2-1	ASSLGGLGYNEQF
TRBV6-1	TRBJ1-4	ASRTGEGVGKLF
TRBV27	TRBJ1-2	ASSLSEGAYGYT
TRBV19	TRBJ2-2	ASSHATTGELF
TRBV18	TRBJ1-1	ASSPTENTEAF
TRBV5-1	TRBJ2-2	ASSDLAGGFGRELF
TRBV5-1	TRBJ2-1	ASRQEEGSNEQF
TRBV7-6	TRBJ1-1	ASSLGTGEAF
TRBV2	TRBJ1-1	ASSEARSGEAF
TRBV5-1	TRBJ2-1	ASSLGTSFNEQF
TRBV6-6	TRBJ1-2	ASGIGGEVGYT
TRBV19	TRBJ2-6	ASSIDRVGANVLT
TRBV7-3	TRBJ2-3	ASSLGGWGNTDTQY
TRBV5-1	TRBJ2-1	ASSWDYVSYNEQF
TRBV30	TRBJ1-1	AWTGNPGTEAF
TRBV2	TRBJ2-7	ASSVGLSASEQY
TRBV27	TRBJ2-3	ASKPLDRVRADTQY
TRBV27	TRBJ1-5	ASSRDRNNQPQH
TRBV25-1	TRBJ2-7	ASRSDSGGFYEQY
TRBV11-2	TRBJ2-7	ASSLGRSKD
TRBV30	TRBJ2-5	AWGLAGVGETQY
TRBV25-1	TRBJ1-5	ASSDSGQPQH
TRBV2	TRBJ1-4	ASRIGDTTNEKLF
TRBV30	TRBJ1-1	AWRPSWGPKTEAF
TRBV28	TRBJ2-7	ASSLRGFSYEQY
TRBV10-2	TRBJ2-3	ASSESPRSGGALDTQY
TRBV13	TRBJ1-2	ASSPYRVGGYGYT
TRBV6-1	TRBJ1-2	ASKGAGSYGYT
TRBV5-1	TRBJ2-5	ASSLLAGNQETQY
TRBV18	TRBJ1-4	ASSPAAGGNEKLF
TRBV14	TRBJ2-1	ASSPLAGAYNEQF
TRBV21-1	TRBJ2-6	ASSKVKGAGANVLT
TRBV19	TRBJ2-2	ASSNTAGELF
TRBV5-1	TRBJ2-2	ASSLVTGLNTGELF
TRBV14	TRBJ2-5	ASSPLPGQAAGGETQY
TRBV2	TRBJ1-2	ASRPGQRINYGYT
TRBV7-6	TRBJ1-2	ASSPYPTGQGGYT